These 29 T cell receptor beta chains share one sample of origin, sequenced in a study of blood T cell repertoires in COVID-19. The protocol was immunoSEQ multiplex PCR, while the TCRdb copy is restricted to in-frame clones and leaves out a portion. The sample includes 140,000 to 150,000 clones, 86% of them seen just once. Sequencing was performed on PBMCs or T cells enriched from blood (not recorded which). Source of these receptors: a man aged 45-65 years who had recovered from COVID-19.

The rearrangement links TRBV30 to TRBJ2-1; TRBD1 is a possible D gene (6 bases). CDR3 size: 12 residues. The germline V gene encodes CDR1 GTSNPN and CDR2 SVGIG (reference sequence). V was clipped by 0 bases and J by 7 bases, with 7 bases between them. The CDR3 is CAWSVQGNEQFF. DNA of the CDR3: TGTGCCTGGAGTGTCCAGGGGAATGAGCAGTTCTTC.

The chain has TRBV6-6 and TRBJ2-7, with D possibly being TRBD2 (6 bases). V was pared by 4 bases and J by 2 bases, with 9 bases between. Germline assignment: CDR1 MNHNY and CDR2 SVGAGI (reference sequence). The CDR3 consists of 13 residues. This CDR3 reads CASSSREPYEQYF. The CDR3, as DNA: TGTGCCAGCAGTTCTCGGGAGCCCTACGAGCAGTACTTC.

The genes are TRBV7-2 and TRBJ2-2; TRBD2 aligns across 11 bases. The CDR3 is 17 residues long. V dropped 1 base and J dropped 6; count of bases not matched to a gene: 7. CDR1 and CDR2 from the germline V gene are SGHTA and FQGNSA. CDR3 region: CASSLVLVAGGPGELFF. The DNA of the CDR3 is TGTGCCAGCAGCTTAGTATTGGTAGCGGGGGGGCCCGGGGAGCTGTTTTTT.

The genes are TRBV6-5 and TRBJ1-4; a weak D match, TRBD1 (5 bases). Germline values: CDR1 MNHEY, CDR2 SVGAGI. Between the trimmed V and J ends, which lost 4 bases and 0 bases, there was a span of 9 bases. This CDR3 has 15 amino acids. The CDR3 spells CASSSPGTTNEKLFF. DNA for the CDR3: TGTGCCAGCAGTTCCCCAGGGACAACTAATGAAAAACTGTTTTTT.

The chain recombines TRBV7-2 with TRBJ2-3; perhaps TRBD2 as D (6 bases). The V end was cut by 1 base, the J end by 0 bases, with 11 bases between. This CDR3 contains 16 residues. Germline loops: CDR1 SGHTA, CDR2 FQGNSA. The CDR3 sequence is CASSLGSGPSTDTQYF. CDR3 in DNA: TGTGCCAGCAGCTTAGGTAGCGGCCCGAGCACAGATACGCAGTATTTT.

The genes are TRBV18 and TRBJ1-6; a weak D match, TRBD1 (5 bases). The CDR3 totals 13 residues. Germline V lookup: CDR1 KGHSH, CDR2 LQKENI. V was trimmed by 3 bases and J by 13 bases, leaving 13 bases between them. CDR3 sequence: CASSPDTAGPLHF. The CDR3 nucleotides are TGTGCCAGCTCACCGGACACTGCCGGGCCCCTCCACTTT.

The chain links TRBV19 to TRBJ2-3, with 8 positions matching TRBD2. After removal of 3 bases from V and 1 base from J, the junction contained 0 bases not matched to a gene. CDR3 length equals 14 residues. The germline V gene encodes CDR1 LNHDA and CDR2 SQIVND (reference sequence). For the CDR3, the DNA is TGTGCCAGTAGTATTAGCGGGGGCACAGATACGCAGTATTTT. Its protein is CASSISGGTDTQYF.

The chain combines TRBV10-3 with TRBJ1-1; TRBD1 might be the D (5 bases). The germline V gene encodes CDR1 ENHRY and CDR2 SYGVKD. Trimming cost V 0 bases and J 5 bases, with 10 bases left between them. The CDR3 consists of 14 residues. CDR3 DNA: TGTGCCATCAGTGAGTCGGGGGGGAATACTGAAGCTTTCTTT. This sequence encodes CAISESGGNTEAFF.

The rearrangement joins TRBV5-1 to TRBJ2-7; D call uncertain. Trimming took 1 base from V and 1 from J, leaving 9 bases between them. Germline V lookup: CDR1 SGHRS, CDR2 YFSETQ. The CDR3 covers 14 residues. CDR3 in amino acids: CASSLSSPSYEQYF. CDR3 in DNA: TGCGCCAGCAGCTTGTCGAGCCCGTCCTACGAGCAGTACTTC.

This CDR3 is CASSSSLTYHEQYF. CDR3 bases: TGTGCCAGCAGTTCTTCCTTGACTTATCACGAGCAGTACTTC. The chain is built from TRBV28 and TRBJ2-7; D gene unclear. From germline, CDR1 is MDHEN and CDR2 SYDVKM. The CDR3 covers 14 residues. Trimming stripped 4 bases from V and 5 bases from J, with 15 bases between.

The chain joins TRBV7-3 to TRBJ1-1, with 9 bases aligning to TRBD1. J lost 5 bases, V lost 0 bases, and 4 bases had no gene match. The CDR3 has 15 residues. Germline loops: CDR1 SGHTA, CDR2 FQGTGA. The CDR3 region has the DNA TGTGCCAGCAGCTTAACGCACAGGGGGCGGACTGAAGCTTTCTTT. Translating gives CASSLTHRGRTEAFF.

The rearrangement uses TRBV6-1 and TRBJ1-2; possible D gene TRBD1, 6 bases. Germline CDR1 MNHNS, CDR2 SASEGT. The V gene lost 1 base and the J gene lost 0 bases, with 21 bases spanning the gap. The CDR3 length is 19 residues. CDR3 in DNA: TGTGCCAGCAGTGAAGGAGGGGGATCGTTTGCCCTAGCTAACTATGGCTACACCTTC. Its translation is CASSEGGGSFALANYGYTF.

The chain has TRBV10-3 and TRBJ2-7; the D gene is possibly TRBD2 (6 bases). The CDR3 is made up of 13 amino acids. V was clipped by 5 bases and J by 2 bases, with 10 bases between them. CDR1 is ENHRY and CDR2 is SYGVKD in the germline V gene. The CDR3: CAISSSGAYEQYV. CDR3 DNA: TGTGCCATCAGTAGTTCGGGGGCCTACGAGCAGTACGTC.

CDR3 protein: CASSHYSGTGGGGDGYTF. CDR3 in DNA: TGTGCCAGCAGCCACTACTCCGGGACAGGGGGCGGTGGGGACGGCTACACCTTC. The chain recombines TRBV3-1 (or the pseudogene TRBV3-2) with TRBJ1-2; 12 bases agree with TRBD1. The length of the CDR3 is 18 residues. From germline, CDR1 is LGHDT and CDR2 YNNKEL (reference sequence). With V trimmed by 3 bases and J by 8 bases, 16 bases remained unmatched.

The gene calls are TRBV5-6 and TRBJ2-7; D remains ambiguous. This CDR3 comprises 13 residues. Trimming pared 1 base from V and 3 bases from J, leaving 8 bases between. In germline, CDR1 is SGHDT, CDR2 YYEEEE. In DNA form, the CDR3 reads TGTGCCAGCAGCTTGTATCCAGGCTACGAGCAGTACGTC. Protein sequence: CASSLYPGYEQYV.

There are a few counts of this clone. The CDR3 loop reads CASKNEGSYGYTF. CDR3 in DNA: TGTGCCAGCAAAAACGAAGGGAGTTATGGCTACACCTTC. The rearrangement uses TRBV3-1 (or the pseudogene TRBV3-2) and TRBJ1-2; D ambiguous. The CDR3 length is 13 residues. Trimming took 7 bases from V and 5 from J, leaving 14 bases between them. Germline CDR1 is LGHDT and CDR2 is YNNKEL (reference sequence).

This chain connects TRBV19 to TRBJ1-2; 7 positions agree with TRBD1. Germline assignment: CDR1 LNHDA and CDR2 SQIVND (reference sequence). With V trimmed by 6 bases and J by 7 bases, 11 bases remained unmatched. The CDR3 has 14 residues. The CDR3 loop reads CASRQGGAVAGYTF. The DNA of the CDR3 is TGTGCCAGTAGGCAGGGGGGCGCGGTAGCTGGCTACACCTTC.

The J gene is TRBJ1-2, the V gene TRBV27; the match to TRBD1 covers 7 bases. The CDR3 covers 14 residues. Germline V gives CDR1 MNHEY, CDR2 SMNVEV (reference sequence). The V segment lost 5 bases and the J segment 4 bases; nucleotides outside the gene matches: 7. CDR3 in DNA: TGTGCCAGCAGTCCGCAGGGGGTCTCCTATGGCTACACCTTC. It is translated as CASSPQGVSYGYTF.

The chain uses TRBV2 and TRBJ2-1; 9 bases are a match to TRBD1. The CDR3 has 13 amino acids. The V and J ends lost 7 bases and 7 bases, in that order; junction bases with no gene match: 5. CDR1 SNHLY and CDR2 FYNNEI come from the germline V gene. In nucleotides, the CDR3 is TGTGCCAGCAAGGGACAGGGCTGGAATGAGCAGTTCTTC. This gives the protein CASKGQGWNEQFF.

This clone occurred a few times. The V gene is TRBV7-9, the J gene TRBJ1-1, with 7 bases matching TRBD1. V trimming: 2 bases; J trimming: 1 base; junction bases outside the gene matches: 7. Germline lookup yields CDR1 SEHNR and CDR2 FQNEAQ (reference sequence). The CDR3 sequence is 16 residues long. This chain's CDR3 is CASSLRQGWANTEAFF. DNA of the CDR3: TGTGCCAGCAGCTTACGACAGGGTTGGGCGAACACTGAAGCTTTCTTT.

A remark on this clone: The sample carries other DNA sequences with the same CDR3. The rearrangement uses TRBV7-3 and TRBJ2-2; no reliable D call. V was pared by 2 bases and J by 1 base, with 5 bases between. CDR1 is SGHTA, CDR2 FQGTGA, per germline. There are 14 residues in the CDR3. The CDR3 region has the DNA TGTGCCAGCAGCTTATTTAGGAACACCGGGGAGCTGTTTTTT. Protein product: CASSLFRNTGELFF.

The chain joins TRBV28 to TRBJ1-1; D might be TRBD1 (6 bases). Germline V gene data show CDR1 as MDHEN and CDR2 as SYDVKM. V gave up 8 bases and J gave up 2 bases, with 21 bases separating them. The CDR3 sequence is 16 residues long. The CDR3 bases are TGTGCCAGCGTTCCGGGACGCCCAGGGGCTAACACTGAAGCTTTCTTT. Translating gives CASVPGRPGANTEAFF.

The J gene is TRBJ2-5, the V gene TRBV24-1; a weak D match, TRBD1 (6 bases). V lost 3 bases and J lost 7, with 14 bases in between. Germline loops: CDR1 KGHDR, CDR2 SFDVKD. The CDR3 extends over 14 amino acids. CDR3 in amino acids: CATSDPGKGGTQYF. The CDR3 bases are TGTGCCACCAGTGATCCCGGGAAAGGGGGGACCCAGTACTTC.

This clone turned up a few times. CDR3 in DNA: TGTGCCAGTAGTCTAAAACCCCCGGGACAGCCCCCACGGACTGAAGCTTTCTTT. It yields the protein CASSLKPPGQPPRTEAFF. The genes are TRBV19 and TRBJ1-1; 7 bases map to TRBD1. This CDR3 region has 18 residues. The V gene end was trimmed by 5 bases and the J gene end by 5 bases; junction bases not matched to a gene: 20. Germline CDR1 LNHDA, CDR2 SQIVND (reference sequence).

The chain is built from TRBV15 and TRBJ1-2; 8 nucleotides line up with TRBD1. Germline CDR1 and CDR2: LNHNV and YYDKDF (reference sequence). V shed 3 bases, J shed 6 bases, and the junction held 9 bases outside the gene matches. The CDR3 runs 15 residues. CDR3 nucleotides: TGTGCCACCAGCAGGGGCAGGGGGCTTGGCGATGGCTACACCTTC. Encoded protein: CATSRGRGLGDGYTF.

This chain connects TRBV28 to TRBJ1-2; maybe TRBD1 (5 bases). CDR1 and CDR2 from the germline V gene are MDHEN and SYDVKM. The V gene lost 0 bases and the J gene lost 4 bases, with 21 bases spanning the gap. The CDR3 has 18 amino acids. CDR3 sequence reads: CASSLWGGRNPNVYGYTF. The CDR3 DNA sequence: TGTGCCAGCAGTTTATGGGGGGGACGAAACCCTAACGTCTATGGCTACACCTTC.

The CDR3 reads CASSLGQGATGYTF. In nucleotides, the CDR3 is TGTGCCAGCAGCCTCGGACAGGGGGCGACTGGCTACACCTTC. The chain joins TRBV7-2 to TRBJ1-2; 11 positions agree with TRBD1. J lost 7 bases, V lost 5 bases, and 6 bases had no gene match. Germline assignment: CDR1 SGHTA and CDR2 FQGNSA. This CDR3 contains 14 residues.

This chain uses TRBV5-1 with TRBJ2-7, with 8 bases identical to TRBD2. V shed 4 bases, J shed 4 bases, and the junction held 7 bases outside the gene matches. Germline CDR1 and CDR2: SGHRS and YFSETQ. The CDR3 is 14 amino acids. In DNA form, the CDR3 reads TGCGCCAGCAGCCCAGTCAGCGGGAGTTACGAGCAGTACTTC. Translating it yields CASSPVSGSYEQYF.

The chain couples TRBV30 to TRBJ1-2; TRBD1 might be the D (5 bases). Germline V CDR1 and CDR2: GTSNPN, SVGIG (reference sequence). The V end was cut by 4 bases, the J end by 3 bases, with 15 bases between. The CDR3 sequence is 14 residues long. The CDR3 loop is CAWTPLGQDYGYTF. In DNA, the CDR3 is TGTGCCTGGACACCCCTGGGGCAGGACTATGGCTACACCTTC.